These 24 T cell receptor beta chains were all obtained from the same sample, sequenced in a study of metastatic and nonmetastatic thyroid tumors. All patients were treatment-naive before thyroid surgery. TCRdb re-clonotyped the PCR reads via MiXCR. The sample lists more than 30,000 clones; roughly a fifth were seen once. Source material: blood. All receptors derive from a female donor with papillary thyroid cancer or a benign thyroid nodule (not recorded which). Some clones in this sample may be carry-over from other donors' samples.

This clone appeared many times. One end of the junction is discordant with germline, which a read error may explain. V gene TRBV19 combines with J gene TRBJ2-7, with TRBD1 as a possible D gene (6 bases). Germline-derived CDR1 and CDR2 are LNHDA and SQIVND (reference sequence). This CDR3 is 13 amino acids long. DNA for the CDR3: TGTGCCAGTAGACACACAGGGTACCACGAGCAGTGCTTC. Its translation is CASRHTGYHEQCF.

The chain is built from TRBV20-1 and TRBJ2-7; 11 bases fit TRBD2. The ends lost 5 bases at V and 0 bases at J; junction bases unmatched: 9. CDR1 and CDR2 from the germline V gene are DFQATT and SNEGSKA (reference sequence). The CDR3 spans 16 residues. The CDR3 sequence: CSAQGTSGVSSYEQYF. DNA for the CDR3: TGCAGTGCTCAGGGGACTAGCGGAGTGAGCTCCTACGAGCAGTACTTC.

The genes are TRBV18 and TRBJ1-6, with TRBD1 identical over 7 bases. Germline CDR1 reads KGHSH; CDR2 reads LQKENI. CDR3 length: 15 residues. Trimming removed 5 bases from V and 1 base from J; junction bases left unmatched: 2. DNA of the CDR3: TGTGCCAGCTCAACGACAGGGTCCTATAATTCACCCCTCCACTTT. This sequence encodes CASSTTGSYNSPLHF.

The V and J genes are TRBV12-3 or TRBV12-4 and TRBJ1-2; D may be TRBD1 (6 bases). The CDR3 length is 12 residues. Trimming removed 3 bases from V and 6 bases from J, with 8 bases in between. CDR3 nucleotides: TGTGCCAGCAGTTTTTCAGGGGATGGCTACACCTTC. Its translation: CASSFSGDGYTF.

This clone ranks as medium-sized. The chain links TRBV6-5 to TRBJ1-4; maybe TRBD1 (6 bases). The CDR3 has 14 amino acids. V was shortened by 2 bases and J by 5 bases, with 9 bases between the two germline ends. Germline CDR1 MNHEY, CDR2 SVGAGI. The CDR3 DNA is TGTGCCAGCAGTTACACGGGGGGCAATGAAAAACTGTTTTTT. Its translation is CASSYTGGNEKLFF.

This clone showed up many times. The CDR3 region is CATSLLFKGHPHQETQYF. For the CDR3, the DNA is TGTGCCACCTCACTCCTATTCAAGGGACATCCACACCAAGAGACCCAGTACTTC. The chain uses TRBV19 and TRBJ2-5; weak D call: TRBD1 (6 bases). The CDR3 runs to 18 residues. The V gene lost 10 bases and the J gene lost 0 bases, with 27 bases spanning the gap. The germline gives CDR1 LNHDA, CDR2 SQIVND (reference sequence).

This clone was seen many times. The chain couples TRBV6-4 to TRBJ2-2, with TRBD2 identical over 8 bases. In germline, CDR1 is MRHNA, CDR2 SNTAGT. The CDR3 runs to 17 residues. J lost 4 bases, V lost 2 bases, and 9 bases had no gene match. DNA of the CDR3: TGTGCCAGCAGTGACGGGGGACTAGGGACGGGCACCGGGGAGCTGTTTTTT. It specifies CASSDGGLGTGTGELFF.

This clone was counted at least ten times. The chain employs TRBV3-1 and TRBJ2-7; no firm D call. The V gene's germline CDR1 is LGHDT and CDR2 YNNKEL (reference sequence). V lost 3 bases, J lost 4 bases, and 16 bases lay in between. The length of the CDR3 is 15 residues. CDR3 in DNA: TGTGCCAGCAGCCAGAGAATGGGCCAGGCATACGAGCAGTACTTC. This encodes CASSQRMGQAYEQYF.

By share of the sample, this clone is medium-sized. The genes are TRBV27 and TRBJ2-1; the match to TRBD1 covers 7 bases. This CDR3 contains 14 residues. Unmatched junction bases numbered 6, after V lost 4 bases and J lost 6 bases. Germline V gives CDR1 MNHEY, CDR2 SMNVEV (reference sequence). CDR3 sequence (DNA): TGTGCCAGCAGTTCCAGACAGGGTTCCAATGAGCAGTTCTTC. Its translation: CASSSRQGSNEQFF.

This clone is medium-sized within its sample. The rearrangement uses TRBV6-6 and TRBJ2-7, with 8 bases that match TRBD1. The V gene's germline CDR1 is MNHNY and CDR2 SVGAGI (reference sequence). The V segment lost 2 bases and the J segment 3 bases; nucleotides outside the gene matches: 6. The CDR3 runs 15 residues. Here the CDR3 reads CASSYGTGFHYEQYF. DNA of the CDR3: TGTGCCAGCAGTTACGGGACAGGTTTTCACTACGAGCAGTACTTC.

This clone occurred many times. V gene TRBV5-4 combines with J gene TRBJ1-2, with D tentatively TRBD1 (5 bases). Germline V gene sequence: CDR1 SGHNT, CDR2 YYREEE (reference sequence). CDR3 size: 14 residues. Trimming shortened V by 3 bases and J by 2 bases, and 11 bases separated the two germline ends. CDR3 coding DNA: TGTGCCAGCAGCTCCGGCTCAGGGAACTATGGCTACACCTTC. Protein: CASSSGSGNYGYTF.

CDR3 region: CASTVPGQGSPLHF. CDR3 bases: TGTGCCAGCACCGTACCGGGACAGGGCTCACCCCTCCACTTT. The chain has TRBV28 and TRBJ1-6; 9 bases are shared with TRBD1. Germline V gene lookup returns CDR1 MDHEN and CDR2 SYDVKM. V dropped 7 bases and J dropped 10; count of bases not matched to a gene: 8. CDR3 size: 14 residues.

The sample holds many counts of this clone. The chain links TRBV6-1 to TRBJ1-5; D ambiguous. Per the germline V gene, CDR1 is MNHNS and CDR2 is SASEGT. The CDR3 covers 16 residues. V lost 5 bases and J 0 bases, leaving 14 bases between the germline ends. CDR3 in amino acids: CASSWETPYSNQPQHF. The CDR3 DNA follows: TGTGCCAGCAGTTGGGAGACACCTTATAGCAATCAGCCCCAGCATTTT.

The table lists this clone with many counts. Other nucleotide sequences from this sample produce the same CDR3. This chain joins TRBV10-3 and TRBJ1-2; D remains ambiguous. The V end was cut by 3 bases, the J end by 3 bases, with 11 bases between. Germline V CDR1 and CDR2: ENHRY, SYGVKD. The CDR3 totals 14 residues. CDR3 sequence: CAISDSRSYYGYTF. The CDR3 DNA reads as TGTGCCATCAGTGATTCCCGAAGCTACTATGGCTACACCTTC.

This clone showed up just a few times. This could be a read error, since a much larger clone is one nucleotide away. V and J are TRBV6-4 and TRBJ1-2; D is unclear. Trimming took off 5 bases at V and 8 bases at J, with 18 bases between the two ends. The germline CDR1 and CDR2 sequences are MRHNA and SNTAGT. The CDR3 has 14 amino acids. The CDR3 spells CASSREGFGQGYTF. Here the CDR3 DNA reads TGTGCCAGCAGTCGTGAGGGATTTGGCCAGGGCTACACCTTC.

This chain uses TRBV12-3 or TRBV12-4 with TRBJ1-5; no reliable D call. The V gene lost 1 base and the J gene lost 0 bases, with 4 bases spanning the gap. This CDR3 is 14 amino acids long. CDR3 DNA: TGTGCCAGCAGTTTAGATGTTAGCAATCAGCCCCAGCATTTT. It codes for CASSLDVSNQPQHF.

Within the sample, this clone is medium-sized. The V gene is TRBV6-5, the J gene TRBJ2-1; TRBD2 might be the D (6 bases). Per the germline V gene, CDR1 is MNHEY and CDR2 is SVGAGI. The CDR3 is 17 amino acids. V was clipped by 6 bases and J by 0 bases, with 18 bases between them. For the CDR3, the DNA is TGTGCCAGCAGCGGGGGAGTTTTCGTTAGCTCCTACAATGAGCAGTTCTTC. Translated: CASSGGVFVSSYNEQFF.

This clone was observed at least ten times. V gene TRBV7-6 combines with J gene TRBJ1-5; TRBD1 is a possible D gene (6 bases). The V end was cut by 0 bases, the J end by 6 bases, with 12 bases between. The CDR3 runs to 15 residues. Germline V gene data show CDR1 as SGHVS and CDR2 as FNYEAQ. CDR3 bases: TGTGCCAGCAGCTTAGCCGCGGGGGGCGGTCAGCCCCAGCATTTT. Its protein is CASSLAAGGGQPQHF.

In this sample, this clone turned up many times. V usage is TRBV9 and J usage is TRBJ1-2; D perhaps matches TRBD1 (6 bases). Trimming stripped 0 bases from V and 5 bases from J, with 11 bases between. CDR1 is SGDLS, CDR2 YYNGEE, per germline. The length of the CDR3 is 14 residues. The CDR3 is CASSVVPGEYGYTF. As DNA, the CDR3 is TGTGCCAGCAGCGTAGTGCCAGGGGAGTATGGCTACACCTTC. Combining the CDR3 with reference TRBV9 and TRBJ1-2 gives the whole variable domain DSGVTQTPKHLITATGQRVTLRCSPRSGDLSVYWYQQSLDQGLQFLIQYYNGEERAKGNILERFSAQQFPDLHSELNLSSLELGDSALYFCASSVVPGEYGYTFGSGTRLTVV.

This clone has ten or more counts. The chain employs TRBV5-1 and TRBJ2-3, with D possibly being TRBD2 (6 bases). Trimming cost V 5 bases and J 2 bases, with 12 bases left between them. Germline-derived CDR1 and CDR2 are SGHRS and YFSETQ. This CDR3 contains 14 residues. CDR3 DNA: TGCGCCAGCAGGCTAGCGAGCCCCACAGATACGCAGTATTTT. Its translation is CASRLASPTDTQYF.

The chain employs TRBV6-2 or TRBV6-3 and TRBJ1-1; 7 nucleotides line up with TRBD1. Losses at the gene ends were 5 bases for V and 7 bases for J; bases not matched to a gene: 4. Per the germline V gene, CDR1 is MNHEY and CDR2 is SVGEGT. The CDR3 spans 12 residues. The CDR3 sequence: CASSRTGREAFF. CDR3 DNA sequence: TGTGCCAGCAGTCGGACAGGCCGTGAAGCTTTCTTT.

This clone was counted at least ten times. For the CDR3, the DNA is TGTGCCAGCAACCCAGCGGGCAGACCGAACACTGAAGCTTTCTTT. It translates to CASNPAGRPNTEAFF. The V and J genes are TRBV6-2 or TRBV6-3 and TRBJ1-1; no firm D call. The V gene's germline CDR1 is MNHEY and CDR2 SVGEGT. V dropped 7 bases and J dropped 1 base, with 16 bases sitting between them. This CDR3 region has 15 residues.

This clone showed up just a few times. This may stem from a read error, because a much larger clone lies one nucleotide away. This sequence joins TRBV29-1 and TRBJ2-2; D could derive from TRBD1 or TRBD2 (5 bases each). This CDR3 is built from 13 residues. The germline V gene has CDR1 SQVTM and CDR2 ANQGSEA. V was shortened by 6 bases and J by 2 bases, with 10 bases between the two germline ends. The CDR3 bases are TGCAGCGTCGGCAGGGACAACACCGGGGAGCTGTTTTTT. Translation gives CSVGRDNTGELFF.

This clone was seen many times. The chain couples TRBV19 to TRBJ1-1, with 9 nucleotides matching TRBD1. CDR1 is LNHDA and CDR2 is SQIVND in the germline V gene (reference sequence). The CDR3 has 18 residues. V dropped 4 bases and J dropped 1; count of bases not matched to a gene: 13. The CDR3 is CASSTLPGQGPSNTEAFF. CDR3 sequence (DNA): TGTGCCAGTAGTACACTCCCGGGACAGGGCCCCTCGAACACTGAAGCTTTCTTT. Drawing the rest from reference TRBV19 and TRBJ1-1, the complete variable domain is DGGITQSPKYLFRKEGQNVTLSCEQNLNHDAMYWYRQDPGQGLRLIYYSQIVNDFQKGDIAEGYSVSREKKESFPLTVTSAQKNPTAFYLCASSTLPGQGPSNTEAFFGQGTRLTVV.